These T cell receptor beta chains were read from a single sample in a study of cytomegalovirus exposure and HLA in healthy donors. Profiled with immunoSEQ multiplex PCR; TCRdb holds only in-frame clones, not every one. Among about 120,000 clones listed, nearly 80% were seen once. Sequencing used PBMCs. The source is a woman aged 25-40 years in good health and CMV-seropositive. The CDR3 runs from the conserved cysteine through the conserved F or W. Each record gives: J gene, clone size, D gene, V gene, CDR3 protein, CDR3 DNA. The D gene is left open where the match is weak. The size field is filled for only some rows; it gives once, few, many or a size class.

>TRBJ1-1|.|TRBD1|TRBV5-4
CASSSLTGGNTEAFF
TGTGCCAGCAGCTCGTTGACAGGGGGGAACACTGAAGCTTTCTTT
>TRBJ2-3|.|.|TRBV5-1
CASSLVVSYSTDTQYF
TGCGCCAGCAGCTTGGTGGTCTCTTACTCCACAGATACGCAGTATTTT
>TRBJ1-5|.|TRBD1|TRBV28
CASSLGADRAQHF
TGTGCCAGCAGTTTAGGTGCCGACAGGGCCCAGCATTTT
>TRBJ2-7|.|TRBD2|TRBV7-3
CASSETGTSGGAYEQYF
TGTGCCAGCAGTGAGACCGGGACTAGCGGGGGAGCCTACGAGCAGTACTTC
>TRBJ2-4|few|.|TRBV7-9
CASHPTGNIQYF
TGTGCCAGCCACCCGACGGGAAACATTCAGTACTTC
>TRBJ1-1|.|.|TRBV28
CASREFPTEAFF
TGTGCCAGCCGTGAGTTCCCCACTGAAGCTTTCTTT
>TRBJ2-7|.|.|TRBV2
CASSRNTYEQYF
TGTGCCAGCAGCCGTAACACCTACGAGCAGTACTTC
>TRBJ1-5|.|.|TRBV28
CASSLWQKRDQPQHF
TGTGCCAGCAGTTTATGGCAGAAGCGCGATCAGCCCCAGCATTTT
>TRBJ2-1|.|TRBD1|TRBV28
CASSSPGQGHNEQFF
TGTGCCAGCAGTTCGCCGGGACAGGGACACAATGAGCAGTTCTTC
>TRBJ2-6|once|.|TRBV19
CASSTLGSTGANVLTF
TGTGCCAGTAGTACCCTAGGGAGCACTGGGGCCAACGTCCTGACTTTC
>TRBJ2-2|.|TRBD1|TRBV6-4
CASRPGTGDTGELFF
TGTGCCAGCAGGCCGGGGACAGGGGACACCGGGGAGCTGTTTTTT
>TRBJ2-3|once|TRBD2|TRBV4-3
CASSHAGLAGGIADTQYF
TGCGCCAGCAGCCATGCGGGACTAGCGGGGGGTATCGCAGATACGCAGTATTTT
>TRBJ1-2|.|TRBD1|TRBV2
CAKPTGTENYGYTF
TGTGCCAAACCGACCGGGACAGAGAACTATGGCTACACCTTC
>TRBJ2-1|few|.|TRBV5-4
CASSTPVASYNEQFF
TGTGCCAGCAGCACCCCAGTGGCTTCCTACAATGAGCAGTTCTTC
>TRBJ1-3|.|.|TRBV28
CASRAQGTIGNTIYF
TGTGCCAGCAGGGCACAGGGAACTATAGGAAACACCATATATTTT
>TRBJ1-2|.|.|TRBV7-2
CASSLSALNGYTF
TGTGCCAGCAGCTTAAGCGCTCTAAATGGCTACACCTTC
>TRBJ2-2|.|TRBD2|TRBV11-1
CASSWELAGGTGELFF
TGTGCCAGCAGCTGGGAACTAGCGGGGGGTACCGGGGAGCTGTTTTTT
>TRBJ2-3|.|.|TRBV4-2
CASSQDFGDTQYF
TGTGCCAGCAGCCAAGATTTCGGAGATACGCAGTATTTT
>TRBJ2-2|.|.|TRBV7-3
CASSSTVGLTGELFF
TGTGCCAGCAGCTCTACTGTCGGGTTAACCGGGGAGCTGTTTTTT
>TRBJ2-1|.|.|TRBV21-1
CASTVEQFF
TGTGCCAGCACGGTAGAGCAGTTCTTC